This entry features one T cell receptor (beta chain) sequence. Its antigen is unidentified. This entry belongs to a study of cytomegalovirus exposure and HLA in healthy donors. Study-level points and caveats: The study labeled fewer than 200 TCR beta chains cytomegalovirus-associated. Later genetic work tied a missense DCLRE1C variant to beta-chain V and J trimming.

CDR1 SGHRS and CDR2 YFSETQ come from the germline V gene. This CDR3 has 17 residues. The ends lost 0 bases at V and 4 bases at J; junction bases unmatched: 9. PCR used 60 Vbeta primers and 13 Jbeta primers. Some clones are missing from TCRdb's copy, which holds only in-frame ones; the method was immunoSEQ multiplex PCR. Among some 130,000 clones, more than 75% were seen once, and the ten largest hold 1.3% to 1.5%. The receptor was isolated from a female donor in good health and CMV-seronegative. The V gene is TRBV5-1, the J gene TRBJ2-1; TRBD2 matches at 8 bases. The sequenced sample was PBMCs. CDR3 amino acids: CASSLVLGVAGYNEQFF. CDR3 nucleotides: TGCGCCAGCAGCTTGGTGCTGGGGGTAGCGGGATACAATGAGCAGTTCTTC.